This T cell receptor beta chain comes out of a study of glioma-infiltrating T cells. Study observations and caveats: Only very few CDR3 sequences appeared in both tissue and blood. Above-expected tissue-blood divergence occurred in all gliomas, most in low-grade ones.

Amplification of TCR alpha and beta CDR3 regions from RNA used iRepertoire nested multiplex PCR. Input was about 85-400 ng of tissue mRNA or PBMC total RNA. TCRdb itself ran the multiplex PCR reads through MiXCR, one entry per CDR3 protein. The sample includes about 210,000 distinct CDR3 sequences, approximately 30% of them seen just once. As concerns this clonotype: Its target is not known.

Trimming took 6 bases from V and 5 from J; bases not matched to a gene: 18. Looked up from germline, CDR1 is MNHEY and CDR2 is SVGEGT. CDR3 size: 17 residues. This receptor was obtained from a human donor with low-grade glioma or glioblastoma, undergoing nonglioma brain surgery, or in good health (not recorded which). The material sequenced was glioma tissue, nonneoplastic brain tissue, or PBMCs (not recorded which). The chain joins TRBV6-2 or TRBV6-3 to TRBJ2-7, with 8 bases lining up with TRBD2. The CDR3 loop reads CASSLRRGTGGYNEQYF. CDR3 bases: TGTGCCAGCAGCCTCCGCAGGGGTACGGGAGGGTACAACGAGCAGTACTTC.